Listed here are 4 T cell receptor beta chains from one sample, sequenced in a study of shared clonotypes between healthy human individuals. Here immunoSEQ multiplex PCR was the method, and the copy in TCRdb shows in-frame clones only, minus some. The sample lists 2,500,000 or so clones; roughly 92% were seen once. Material: naive CD4+ T cells from PBMCs. Stated subset: CD45RA+ positively selected. The receptors stem from a man between 18 and 35 years old in good health. Some clones in this sample may be carry-over from other donors' samples.

The chain has TRBV18 and TRBJ2-4; tentative D call: TRBD1 (5 bases). V lost 6 bases and J 5 bases, leaving 17 bases between the germline ends. Germline CDR1 reads KGHSH; CDR2 reads LQKENI. The CDR3 runs 15 residues. The CDR3: CASSPMVQGENIQYF. In nucleotides, the CDR3 is TGTGCCAGCTCCCCTATGGTCCAAGGGGAAAACATTCAGTACTTC.

The chain's CDR3 is CASSQGSGRPYNEQFF. CDR3 nucleotide sequence: TGCGCCAGCAGCCAAGGAAGCGGGAGGCCCTACAATGAGCAGTTCTTC. V is TRBV4-3 and J is TRBJ2-1, with 9 bases fitting TRBD2. The V segment lost 1 base and the J segment 2 bases; nucleotides outside the gene matches: 3. Germline V gene lookup returns CDR1 LGHNA and CDR2 YSLEER. The CDR3 consists of 16 residues.

The chain recombines TRBV28 with TRBJ1-5; 8 bases are shared with TRBD1. In germline, CDR1 is MDHEN, CDR2 SYDVKM. This CDR3 comprises 15 residues. The V and J ends lost 7 bases and 2 bases, in that order; junction bases with no gene match: 7. CDR3 sequence (DNA): TGTGCCAGCACCGCCCCAGGGGGCGGCAATCAGCCCCAGCATTTT. As protein: CASTAPGGGNQPQHF.

V is TRBV9 and J is TRBJ2-7, with 7 bases matching TRBD2. The V segment lost 2 bases and the J segment 2 bases; nucleotides outside the gene matches: 4. There are 14 residues in the CDR3. CDR1 and CDR2 from the germline V gene are SGDLS and YYNGEE. CDR3 in amino acids: CASSVTSATYEQYF. The DNA of the CDR3 is TGTGCCAGCAGCGTCACTAGCGCGACCTACGAGCAGTACTTC. Supplemented by reference TRBV9 and TRBJ2-7, the full variable domain reads DSGVTQTPKHLITATGQRVTLRCSPRSGDLSVYWYQQSLDQGLQFLIQYYNGEERAKGNILERFSAQQFPDLHSELNLSSLELGDSALYFCASSVTSATYEQYFGPGTRLTVT.